A single sample gave rise to the 32 T cell receptor beta chains below, sequenced in a study of shared clonotypes between healthy human individuals. Sequencing was performed with immunoSEQ multiplex PCR; in TCRdb, only in-frame clones are kept and a portion is missing. The table shows 2 million to 2.5 million clones, with 90% to 97% occurring only once. The sequenced sample was naive CD4+ T cells sorted from blood. Subset noted: CD45RA+ positively selected. The receptor source for this set is a man between 18 and 35 years old in good health.

Concerning this clone: Other DNA sequences in the same sample also yield this CDR3. The rearrangement links TRBV6-6 to TRBJ1-1; D may be TRBD1 (6 bases). The CDR3 has 14 residues. Germline lookup yields CDR1 MNHNY and CDR2 SVGAGI (reference sequence). Trimming took off 0 bases at V and 4 bases at J, with 9 bases between the two ends. CDR3 sequence reads: CASSYSQGGTEAFF. CDR3 sequence (DNA): TGTGCCAGCAGTTACTCACAGGGAGGCACTGAAGCTTTCTTT.

The V call is TRBV20-1, the J call TRBJ1-4, with D unclear. Deletions cut 5 bases from V and 8 bases from J, with 9 bases between. Per germline, CDR1 DFQATT and CDR2 SNEGSKA (reference sequence). There are 11 residues in the CDR3. This CDR3 is CSAEKGEKLFF. The CDR3 nucleotides read TGCAGTGCTGAGAAAGGGGAAAAACTGTTTTTT.

This sequence joins TRBV15 and TRBJ1-4; D is unresolved. Looked up from germline, CDR1 is LNHNV and CDR2 is YYDKDF (reference sequence). CDR3 length: 14 amino acids. Deletions cut 3 bases from V and 2 bases from J, with 7 bases between. The CDR3 nucleotides are TGTGCCACCAGCAGGGGCAAGACTAATGAAAAACTGTTTTTT. Translating gives CATSRGKTNEKLFF.

Of note for this clone: Sequence at one end of the junction differs from germline and may be a read error. The chain joins TRBV7-7 to TRBJ2-3, with D unresolved. The CDR3 extends over 14 amino acids. Germline lookup yields CDR1 SSHAT and CDR2 FNYEAQ (reference sequence). Here the CDR3 reads CASSLGRGTDTQYF. In nucleotides, the CDR3 is TGTGCTAGCAGCTTGGGTAGGGGCACAGATACGCAGTATTTT.

Points on this clone: Other DNA sequences in the same sample also yield this CDR3. The chain joins TRBV18 to TRBJ2-7; D remains ambiguous. The length of the CDR3 is 12 residues. Germline V gene data show CDR1 as KGHSH and CDR2 as LQKENI. V shed 3 bases and J shed 7 bases, with 10 bases lying between them. The CDR3 DNA sequence: TGTGCCAGCTCACCCACCGGCGAGGAGCAGTACTTC. This encodes CASSPTGEEQYF. Filled out from reference TRBV18 and TRBJ2-7, the complete variable domain reads NAGVMQNPRHLVRRRGQEARLRCSPMKGHSHVYWYRQLPEEGLKFMVYLQKENIIDESGMPKERFSAEFPKEGPSILRIQQVVRGDSAAYFCASSPTGEEQYFGPGTRLTVT.

The genes are TRBV10-3 and TRBJ2-7; D may correspond to TRBD1 or TRBD2 (5 bases each). The CDR3 sequence is 14 residues long. V gave up 3 bases and J gave up 3 bases, with 12 bases separating them. Per the germline V gene, CDR1 is ENHRY and CDR2 is SYGVKD. The CDR3 DNA reads as TGTGCCATCAGTGATGGGGAGAGGGGCTACGAGCAGTACTTC. The encoded protein is CAISDGERGYEQYF.

This sequence joins TRBV6-6 and TRBJ2-5; D unclear. Germline V lookup: CDR1 MNHNY, CDR2 SVGAGI (reference sequence). The CDR3 spans 13 residues. V dropped 7 bases and J dropped 6 bases, with 15 bases sitting between them. The CDR3 protein is CASIDGQPKTQYF. CDR3 nucleotide sequence: TGTGCCAGCATAGACGGCCAGCCCAAGACCCAGTACTTC.

About this clone itself: Distinct nucleotide sequences in the sample also encode this CDR3. CDR3 sequence reads: CAWSVGLAGTETQYF. CDR3 coding DNA: TGTGCCTGGAGCGTGGGACTAGCGGGGACAGAGACCCAGTACTTC. The chain uses TRBV30 and TRBJ2-5; 13 positions agree with TRBD2. Trimming took 3 bases from V and 4 from J; bases not matched to a gene: 5. The germline V gene encodes CDR1 GTSNPN and CDR2 SVGIG (reference sequence). CDR3 length: 15 residues.

This clone has only a few counts. The rearrangement uses TRBV6-1 and TRBJ2-4, with 8 bases that match TRBD1. In germline, CDR1 is MNHNS, CDR2 SASEGT. The CDR3 totals 16 residues. The V and J ends lost 4 bases and 0 bases, in that order; junction bases with no gene match: 5. This CDR3 is CASSAQGVLAKNIQYF. As DNA, the CDR3 is TGTGCCAGCAGTGCACAGGGGGTGCTAGCCAAAAACATTCAGTACTTC.

V is TRBV7-8 and J is TRBJ2-3; 9 nucleotides line up with TRBD2. V dropped 5 bases and J dropped 4; count of bases not matched to a gene: 4. The CDR3 length is 14 residues. Germline loops: CDR1 SGHVS, CDR2 FQNEAQ. CDR3 residues: CASSRLAVSDTQYF. The CDR3 nucleotides read TGTGCCAGCAGCAGACTAGCGGTCTCAGATACGCAGTATTTT. Complete variable domain (other parts from reference TRBV7-8 and TRBJ2-3): GAGVSQSPRYKVAKRGQDVALRCDPISGHVSLFWYQQALGQGPEFLTYFQNEAQLDKSGLPSDRFFAERPEGSVSTLKIQRTQQEDSAVYLCASSRLAVSDTQYFGPGTRLTVL.

This chain links TRBV11-2 with TRBJ2-7, with 8 bases that match TRBD2. The junction had 16 bases not matched to a gene; V was cut back by 2 bases and J by 4 bases. In germline, CDR1 is SGHAT, CDR2 FQNNGV. This CDR3 comprises 18 residues. CDR3 sequence: CASSLYGGSGGDRYEQYF. In nucleotides, the CDR3 is TGTGCCAGCAGCTTATATGGAGGGTCGGGAGGGGATCGGTACGAGCAGTACTTC.

V and J are TRBV28 and TRBJ2-2, with 8 bases fitting TRBD1. V lost 8 bases, J lost 5 bases, and 4 bases stayed unmatched. The germline V gene has CDR1 MDHEN and CDR2 SYDVKM. The CDR3 has 13 residues. The CDR3 loop is CASRTGGTGELFF. The CDR3 bases are TGTGCCAGCCGCACAGGGGGAACCGGGGAGCTGTTTTTT.

A note on this clone: Other DNA sequences within the sample encode an identical CDR3. The chain joins TRBV7-2 to TRBJ1-1; D is uncertain. Per germline, CDR1 SGHTA and CDR2 FQGNSA. The CDR3 sequence is 14 residues long. V shed 1 base and J shed 2 bases, with 8 bases lying between them. Here the CDR3 reads CASSLGTGNTEAFF. The CDR3 DNA sequence: TGTGCCAGCAGCTTAGGGACCGGTAACACTGAAGCTTTCTTT.

The V call is TRBV18, the J call TRBJ1-6, with D possibly matching TRBD1 (5 bases). This CDR3 comprises 15 residues. Deletions cut 6 bases from V and 7 bases from J, with 16 bases between. CDR1 and CDR2 from the germline V gene are KGHSH and LQKENI. This CDR3 is CASSRTGEENSPLHF. The DNA for the CDR3 is TGTGCCAGCTCCCGGACGGGGGAGGAAAATTCACCCCTCCACTTT.

The rearrangement links TRBV18 to TRBJ2-6; unclear D gene. V was cut by 6 bases and J by 0 bases, with 18 bases left in between. CDR1 is KGHSH and CDR2 is LQKENI in the germline V gene. This CDR3 contains 18 residues. DNA for the CDR3: TGTGCCAGCTCCCAGACAACGCCATCTAACTCTGGGGCCAACGTCCTGACTTTC. Protein: CASSQTTPSNSGANVLTF.

A word on this clone: Other nucleotide sequences from this sample produce the same CDR3. This rearrangement joins TRBV5-1 to TRBJ2-5, with D perhaps matching TRBD2 (7 bases). The CDR3 sequence is 14 residues long. Deletions cut 3 bases from V and 5 bases from J, with 14 bases between. The germline V gene encodes CDR1 SGHRS and CDR2 YFSETQ. The CDR3 sequence: CASSSSGGMETQYF. The CDR3, as DNA: TGCGCCAGCAGCTCCTCGGGGGGCATGGAGACCCAGTACTTC.

The chain employs TRBV30 and TRBJ1-6; TRBD1 aligns across 7 bases. V was clipped by 0 bases and J by 10 bases; unmatched bases: 12. CDR1 is GTSNPN and CDR2 is SVGIG in the germline V gene (reference sequence). CDR3 size: 16 residues. The CDR3 DNA is TGTGCCTGGAGTGTTGGGCTACGACAGGGAACCTCACCCCTCCACTTT. It yields the protein CAWSVGLRQGTSPLHF.

This clone was observed once. This chain joins TRBV7-6 and TRBJ2-3; D call uncertain. Germline CDR1 and CDR2: SGHVS and FNYEAQ. V was trimmed by 6 bases and J by 3 bases, leaving 22 bases between them. The CDR3 runs to 17 residues. DNA for the CDR3: TGTGCCAGCAGTAAACTGCACTCTCCTCCCGTTACAGATACGCAGTATTTT. Protein product: CASSKLHSPPVTDTQYF.

This rearrangement joins TRBV7-9 to TRBJ2-7; 11 bases are a match to TRBD1. Losses at the gene ends were 3 bases for V and 0 bases for J; bases not matched to a gene: 13. Germline CDR1 is SEHNR and CDR2 is FQNEAQ (reference sequence). The CDR3 has 19 residues. The CDR3 sequence: CASSFPSGTGGPSSYEQYF. The CDR3 DNA follows: TGTGCCAGCAGCTTCCCCTCCGGGACAGGGGGACCAAGCTCCTACGAGCAGTACTTC.

For the CDR3, the DNA is TGTGCCATCCTTCGGGAGGAGGAAGAGACCCAGTACTTC. Its translation is CAILREEEETQYF. This chain connects TRBV10-3 to TRBJ2-5, with 7 bases aligning to TRBD2. Trimming at V came to 8 bases and at J to 3 bases, leaving 6 bases not matched to a gene. In germline, CDR1 is ENHRY, CDR2 SYGVKD. This CDR3 contains 13 residues.

V is TRBV29-1 and J is TRBJ2-7; a possible D gene is TRBD2 (5 bases). Germline V CDR1 and CDR2: SQVTM, ANQGSEA. This CDR3 region has 15 residues. Trimming left V 6 bases short and J 3 bases short, with 21 bases between. For the CDR3, the DNA is TGCAGCGTCCAAAAGGGCAGAGACGGGATCTACGAGCAGTACTTC. Translated, it gives CSVQKGRDGIYEQYF.

The gene calls are TRBV2 and TRBJ2-3; tentatively, D is TRBD2 (5 bases). CDR3 length equals 14 residues. Germline V lookup: CDR1 SNHLY, CDR2 FYNNEI. V lost 5 bases to trimming and J lost 0 bases, with 9 bases between them. The CDR3 sequence is CASSFGGSTDTQYF. The CDR3 region has the DNA TGTGCCAGCAGTTTTGGAGGTAGCACAGATACGCAGTATTTT. The variable domain in full, with the rest retrieved from reference TRBV2 and TRBJ2-3, is EPEVTQTPSHQVTQMGQEVILRCVPISNHLYFYWYRQILGQKVEFLVSFYNNEISEKSEIFDDQFSVERPDGSNFTLKIRSTKLEDSAMYFCASSFGGSTDTQYFGPGTRLTVL.

The chain combines TRBV11-2 with TRBJ1-2; tentatively, D is TRBD1 (6 bases). Trimming removed 5 bases at V and 5 bases at J, with 18 bases between. The CDR3 is 15 residues long. The V gene's germline CDR1 is SGHAT and CDR2 FQNNGV. CDR3 residues: CASSGGIVPPYGYTF. The CDR3 nucleotides are TGTGCCAGCAGCGGGGGCATCGTCCCTCCTTATGGCTACACCTTC. Full variable domain (remainder filled in from reference TRBV11-2 and TRBJ1-2): EAGVAQSPRYKIIEKRQSVAFWCNPISGHATLYWYQQILGQGPKLLIQFQNNGVVDDSQLPKDRFSAERLKGVDSTLKIQPAKLEDSAVYLCASSGGIVPPYGYTFGSGTRLTVV.

The rearrangement joins TRBV11-2 to TRBJ2-7; D unresolved. V shed 5 bases and J shed 2 bases, with 4 bases lying between them. The CDR3 has 11 residues. Germline-derived CDR1 and CDR2 are SGHAT and FQNNGV. The DNA for the CDR3 is TGTGCCAGCAGCACTGCCTACGAGCAGTACTTC. It specifies CASSTAYEQYF. Using reference TRBV11-2 and TRBJ2-7 for the parts outside the CDR3, the full variable domain is EAGVAQSPRYKIIEKRQSVAFWCNPISGHATLYWYQQILGQGPKLLIQFQNNGVVDDSQLPKDRFSAERLKGVDSTLKIQPAKLEDSAVYLCASSTAYEQYFGPGTRLTVT.

The chain joins TRBV10-3 to TRBJ2-3; 9 nucleotides agree with TRBD1. Trimming took 9 bases from V and 6 from J; bases not matched to a gene: 4. Germline CDR1 reads ENHRY; CDR2 reads SYGVKD. The CDR3 sequence is 12 residues long. CDR3 in DNA: TGTGCCATACAGGGGGCCTCGGATACGCAGTATTTT. As protein: CAIQGASDTQYF.

To note about this clone: In the same sample, other DNA sequences code for this CDR3. V and J are TRBV14 and TRBJ2-7; 9 positions match TRBD1. This CDR3 has 15 residues. The V gene's germline CDR1 is SGHDN and CDR2 FVKESK. Unmatched junction bases numbered 4, after V lost 4 bases and J lost 0 bases. The CDR3 nucleotides are TGTGCCAGCAGCCTTCGGGACAGGGTCTCCTACGAGCAGTACTTC. This sequence encodes CASSLRDRVSYEQYF.

Here the CDR3 DNA reads TGTGCCAGCAGCATCGGACAGGGTGGCACTGAAGCTTTCTTT. It codes for CASSIGQGGTEAFF. V usage is TRBV6-5 and J usage is TRBJ1-1; 8 positions agree with TRBD1. V was clipped by 6 bases and J by 4 bases; unmatched bases: 7. There are 14 residues in the CDR3. CDR1 and CDR2 (germline): MNHEY, SVGAGI.

The chain couples TRBV10-1 to TRBJ2-3, with 11 bases lining up with TRBD2. With 7 bases clipped from V and 2 bases from J, the junction kept 8 bases outside the gene matches. Looked up from germline, CDR1 is WNHNN and CDR2 is SYGVQD (reference sequence). This CDR3 spans 16 amino acids. The CDR3 sequence: CASIPSTSGITDTQYF. DNA for the CDR3: TGCGCCAGCATCCCGTCGACTAGCGGGATCACAGATACGCAGTATTTT.

The chain employs TRBV10-1 and TRBJ1-1, with TRBD1 identical over 7 bases. There are 13 residues in the CDR3. CDR1 WNHNN and CDR2 SYGVQD come from the germline V gene (reference sequence). The J segment lost 10 bases and the V segment lost 6 bases, leaving 11 bases of the junction unmatched. The CDR3 loop is CASRAGTEEVAFF. In nucleotides, the CDR3 is TGCGCCAGCAGGGCCGGGACAGAAGAGGTAGCTTTCTTT.

The chain carries TRBV10-3 and TRBJ2-1, with 10 bases matching TRBD2. The CDR3 totals 14 residues. CDR1 and CDR2 (germline): ENHRY, SYGVKD. After removal of 10 bases from V and 7 bases from J, the junction contained 10 bases not matched to a gene. CDR3 protein: CATHLQREGNEQFF. CDR3 nucleotide sequence: TGTGCCACCCATCTCCAGCGGGAGGGTAATGAGCAGTTCTTC.

The chain joins TRBV5-8 to TRBJ2-6; D gene ambiguous. The germline V gene encodes CDR1 SGHTS and CDR2 YDEGEE. The CDR3 extends over 15 amino acids. Deletions cut 7 bases from V and 1 base from J, with 12 bases between. CDR3 residues: CASLRGGSGANVLTF. The CDR3, as DNA: TGTGCCAGCCTCCGAGGTGGTTCTGGGGCCAACGTCCTGACTTTC.

This rearrangement joins TRBV5-1 to TRBJ2-2; 12 bases fit TRBD2. V lost 4 bases and J lost 1; bases outside the gene matches: 8. Germline-derived CDR1 and CDR2 are SGHRS and YFSETQ. The CDR3 has 18 residues. The CDR3 DNA reads as TGCGCCAGCAGCGTGGGACTAGCGGGCAATGGGAACACCGGGGAGCTGTTTTTT. Translating it yields CASSVGLAGNGNTGELFF.